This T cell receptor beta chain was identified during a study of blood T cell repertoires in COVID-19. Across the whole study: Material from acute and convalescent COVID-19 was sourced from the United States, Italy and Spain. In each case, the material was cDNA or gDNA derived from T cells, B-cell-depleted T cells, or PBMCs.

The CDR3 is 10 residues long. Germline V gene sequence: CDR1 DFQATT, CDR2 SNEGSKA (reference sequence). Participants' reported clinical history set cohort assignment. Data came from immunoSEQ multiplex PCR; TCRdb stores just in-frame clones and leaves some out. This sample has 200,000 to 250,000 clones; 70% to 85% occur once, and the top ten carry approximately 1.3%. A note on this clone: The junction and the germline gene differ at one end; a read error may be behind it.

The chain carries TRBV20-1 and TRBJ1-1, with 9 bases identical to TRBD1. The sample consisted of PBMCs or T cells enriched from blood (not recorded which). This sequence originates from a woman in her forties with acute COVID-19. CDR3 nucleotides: TGCAGTGCTAGGGGACAGGGTGGCCCCTTT. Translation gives CSARGQGGPF.